This section outlines one TCR beta chain sequence together with its context. The sample originates from a study of blood T cell repertoires in COVID-19. The overall study: Spain, Italy and the United States supplied samples that represented acute and convalescent COVID-19. From T cells, B-cell-depleted T cells, or PBMCs came the material, which was cDNA or gDNA.

Sequencing was performed with immunoSEQ multiplex PCR; in TCRdb, only in-frame clones are kept and a portion is missing. In the table there are roughly 230,000 clones, 90% of which are singletons. Sequences were obtained from peripheral blood. This clonotype was sampled from a woman aged 60 to 75 with COVID-19, enrolled during active disease.

The CDR3 protein is CASSPGQARYTF. CDR3 nucleotide sequence: TGTGCCAGCAGCCCCGGACAGGCGCGCTACACCTTC. The V gene is TRBV3-1 (or the pseudogene TRBV3-2), the J gene TRBJ1-2, with 7 bases aligning to TRBD1. Germline lookup yields CDR1 LGHDT and CDR2 YNNKEL (reference sequence). V lost 4 bases and J lost 9; bases outside the gene matches: 5. This CDR3 is 12 amino acids long.